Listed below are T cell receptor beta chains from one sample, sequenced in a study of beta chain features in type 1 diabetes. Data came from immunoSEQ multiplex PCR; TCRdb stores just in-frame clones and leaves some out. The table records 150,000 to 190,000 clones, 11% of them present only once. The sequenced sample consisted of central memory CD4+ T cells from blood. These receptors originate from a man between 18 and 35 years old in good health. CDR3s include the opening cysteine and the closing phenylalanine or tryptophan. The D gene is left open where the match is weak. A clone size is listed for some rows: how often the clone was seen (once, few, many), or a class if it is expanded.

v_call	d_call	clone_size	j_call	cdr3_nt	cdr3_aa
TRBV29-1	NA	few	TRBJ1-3	TGCAGCGTGTCCACAGGTTTCTCTGGAAACACCATATATTTT	CSVSTGFSGNTIYF
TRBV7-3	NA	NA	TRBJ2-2	TGTGCCAGCAGCTCTGCACGGATGTTGATTACGAACACCGGGGAGCTGTTTTTT	CASSSARMLITNTGELFF
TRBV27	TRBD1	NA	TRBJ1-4	TGTGCCAGCAGTTTATACGGGACAGGAAAACTGTTTTTT	CASSLYGTGKLFF
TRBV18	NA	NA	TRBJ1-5	TGTGCCAGCTCACCGACTCGAGGAGGACAGCCCCAGCATTTT	CASSPTRGGQPQHF
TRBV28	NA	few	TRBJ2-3	TGTGCCAGCACTCCCTTCCGTGGTGCGGGACAGACTCCGCATACGCAGTATTTT	CASTPFRGAGQTPHTQYF
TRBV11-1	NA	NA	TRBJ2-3	TGTGCCAGCAGTCGGGGGCCGTATACGCAGTATTTT	CASSRGPYTQYF
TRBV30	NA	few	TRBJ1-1	TGTGCCTGGACCTCCCGTCCAGGGGTTGGGAACACTGAAGCTTTCTTT	CAWTSRPGVGNTEAFF
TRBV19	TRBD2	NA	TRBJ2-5	TGTGCCAGTAGTACCGTAGCGGGGGATAGAAAGACCCAGTACTTC	CASSTVAGDRKTQYF
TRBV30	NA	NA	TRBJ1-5	TGTGCCTGGAGTGCTTCCAGTCTCGGCAATCAGCCCCAGCATTTT	CAWSASSLGNQPQHF
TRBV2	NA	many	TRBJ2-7	TGTGCCCTCGGAAGCCGGGGCTACGAGCAGTACTTC	CALGSRGYEQYF
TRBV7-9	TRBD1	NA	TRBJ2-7	TGTGCCAGCAGCCCGAGACAGGGAGACGAGCAGTACTTC	CASSPRQGDEQYF
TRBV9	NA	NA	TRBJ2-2	TGTGCCAGCAGCGTAGGTCAGGGTTCCGCCACCGGGGAGCTGTTTTTT	CASSVGQGSATGELFF
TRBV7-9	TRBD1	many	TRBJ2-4	TGTGCCAGCAGCATCGCGACAGGGTCTAAAAACATTCAGTACTTC	CASSIATGSKNIQYF
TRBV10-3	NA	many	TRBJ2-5	TGTGCCATCAGTGAAAACGGACACTCTCAAGAGACCCAGTACTTC	CAISENGHSQETQYF
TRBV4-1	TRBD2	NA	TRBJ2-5	TGCGCCAGCAGCCGGGGGACTAGCGGAGCCCAAGAGACCCAGTACTTC	CASSRGTSGAQETQYF
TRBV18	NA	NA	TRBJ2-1	TGTGCCAGCTCACCATACGTCAATGAGCAGTTCTTC	CASSPYVNEQFF
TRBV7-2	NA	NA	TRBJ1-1	TGTGCCAGCAGCTTAAACGGCAGATCGAACACTGAAGCTTTCTTT	CASSLNGRSNTEAFF
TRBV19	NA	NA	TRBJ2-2	TGTGCCAGTAGCGCACAGGGGAACACCGGGGAGCTGTTTTTT	CASSAQGNTGELFF
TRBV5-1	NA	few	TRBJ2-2	TGCGCCAGCAGTTTGTCGAGTGTGGCAGGGGAGCTGTTTTTT	CASSLSSVAGELFF
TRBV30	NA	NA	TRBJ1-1	TGTGCCTGGAGTAACAGCCTTTCGACTGAAGCTTTCTTT	CAWSNSLSTEAFF
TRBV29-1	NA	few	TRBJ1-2	TGCAGCGTCGGCTTTCGCCTCGGTGGCTACACCTTC	CSVGFRLGGYTF
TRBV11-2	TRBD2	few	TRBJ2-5	TGTGCCAGCAGCTTTTTTGGAGCGGGAGGGCCCCAAGAGACCCAGTACTTC	CASSFFGAGGPQETQYF
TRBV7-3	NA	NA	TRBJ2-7	TGTGCCAGCAGCTTATCAGTAGAGTACGAGCAGTACTTC	CASSLSVEYEQYF
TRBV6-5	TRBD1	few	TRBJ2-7	TGTGCCAGCGACAGGGTGAGCTCGGACGAGCAGTACTTC	CASDRVSSDEQYF
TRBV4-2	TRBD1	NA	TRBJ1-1	TGTGCCAGCAGCCAAGGGACAGGGTGGGAAGCTTTCTTT	CASSQGTGWEAFF
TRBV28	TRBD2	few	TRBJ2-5	TGTGCCAGCAGCCACAGAGGGACTAGGATGGAGACCCAGTACTTC	CASSHRGTRMETQYF
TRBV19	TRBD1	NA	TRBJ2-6	TGTGCCAGTAGTATCCTAGGACAGGGATCTTCTGGGGCCAACGTCCTGACTTTC	CASSILGQGSSGANVLTF
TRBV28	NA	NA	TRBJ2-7	TGTGCCAGCAGGTCACAGGGATCTCGGAGCTCCTACGAGCAGTACTTC	CASRSQGSRSSYEQYF
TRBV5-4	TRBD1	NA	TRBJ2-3	TGTGCCAGCAGCTTGGGGGACAGGGAGACAGATACGCAGTATTTT	CASSLGDRETDTQYF
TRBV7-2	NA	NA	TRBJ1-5	TGTGCCAGCAGCTTAGTGCAGGGGAACAATCAGCCCCAGCATTTT	CASSLVQGNNQPQHF
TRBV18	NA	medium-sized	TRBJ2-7	TGTGCCAGCTCAGGAAAGGGTAACGAGCAGTACTTC	CASSGKGNEQYF
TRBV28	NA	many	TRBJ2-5	TGTGCCAGCAGTTTCCTCCACCTGCCGACCCAGTACTTC	CASSFLHLPTQYF
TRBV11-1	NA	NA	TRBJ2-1	TGTGCCAGCAGCTTAGGGCAGTCCGCCTTCAATGAGCAGTTCTTC	CASSLGQSAFNEQFF
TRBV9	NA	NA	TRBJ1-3	TGTGCCAGCAGCGTAGCTAGTCAGTCGAGGGGAAACACCATATATTTT	CASSVASQSRGNTIYF
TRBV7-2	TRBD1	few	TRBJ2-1	TGTGCCAGCAGCCGGACGACAGGGAGCTCCTACAATGAGCAGTTCTTC	CASSRTTGSSYNEQFF
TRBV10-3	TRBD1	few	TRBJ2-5	TGTGCCACCGGGACAGGGGGCAAAGAGACCCAGTACTTC	CATGTGGKETQYF
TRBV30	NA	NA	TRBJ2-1	TGTGCCTGGAGTGTACTCAGTAGCTCCTACAATGAGCAGTTCTTC	CAWSVLSSSYNEQFF
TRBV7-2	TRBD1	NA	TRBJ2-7	TGTGCCAGCAGCTTTGGGACAGAATACGAGCAGTACTTC	CASSFGTEYEQYF
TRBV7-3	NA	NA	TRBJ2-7	TGTGCCAGCAGCTTAATGCCAGGGCAGGCCTACGAGCAGTACTTC	CASSLMPGQAYEQYF
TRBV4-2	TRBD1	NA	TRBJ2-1	TGTGCCAGCAGCCATGATGGACAGGGGGCCCTCTCCTACAATGAGCAGTTCTTC	CASSHDGQGALSYNEQFF
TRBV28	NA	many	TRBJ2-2	TGTGCCAGCGCATCAATAGTTGGGGAGCTGTTTTTT	CASASIVGELFF
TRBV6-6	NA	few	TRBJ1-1	TGTGCCAGCAGTCCGACGTTGTCCTCTGAAGCTTTCTTT	CASSPTLSSEAFF
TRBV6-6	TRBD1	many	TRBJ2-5	TGTGCCAGCAGTTACCCAGGGACAGGGTTTGAGACCCAGTACTTC	CASSYPGTGFETQYF
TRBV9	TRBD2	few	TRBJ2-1	TGTGCCAGCAGCGTAGAGGGGACTAGTGGCTACAATGAGCAGTTCTTC	CASSVEGTSGYNEQFF
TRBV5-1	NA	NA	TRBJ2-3	TGCGCCAGCAGCTTTGGCGGTAGCACGTTTACAGATACGCAGTATTTT	CASSFGGSTFTDTQYF